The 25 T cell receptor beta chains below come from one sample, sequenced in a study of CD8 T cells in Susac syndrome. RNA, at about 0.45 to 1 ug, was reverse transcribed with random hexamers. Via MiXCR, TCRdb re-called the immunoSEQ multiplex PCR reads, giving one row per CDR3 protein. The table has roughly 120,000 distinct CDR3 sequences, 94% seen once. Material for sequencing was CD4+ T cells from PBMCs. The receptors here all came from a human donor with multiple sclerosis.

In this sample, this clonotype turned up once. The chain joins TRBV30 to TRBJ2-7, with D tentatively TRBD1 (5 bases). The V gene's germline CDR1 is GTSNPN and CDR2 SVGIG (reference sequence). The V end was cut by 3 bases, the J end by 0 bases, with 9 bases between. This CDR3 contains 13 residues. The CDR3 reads CAWRPDISYEQYF. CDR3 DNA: TGTGCCTGGAGACCGGACATCTCCTACGAGCAGTACTTC.

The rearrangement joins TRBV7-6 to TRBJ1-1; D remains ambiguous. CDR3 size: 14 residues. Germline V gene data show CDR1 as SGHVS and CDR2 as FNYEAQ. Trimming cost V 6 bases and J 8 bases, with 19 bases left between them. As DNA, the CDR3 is TGTGCCAGCAGTTTTGGGGTTGGAGAGAGGGAAGCTTTCTTT. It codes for CASSFGVGEREAFF.

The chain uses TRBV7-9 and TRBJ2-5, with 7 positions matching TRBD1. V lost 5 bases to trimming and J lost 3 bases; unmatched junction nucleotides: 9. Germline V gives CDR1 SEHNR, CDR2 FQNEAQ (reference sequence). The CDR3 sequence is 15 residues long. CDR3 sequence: CASSTRGWREETQYF. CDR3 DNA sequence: TGTGCCAGCAGCACCAGGGGGTGGCGCGAAGAGACCCAGTACTTC. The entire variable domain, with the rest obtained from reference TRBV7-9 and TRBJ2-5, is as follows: DTGVSQNPRHKITKRGQNVTFRCDPISEHNRLYWYRQTLGQGPEFLTYFQNEAQLEKSRLLSDRFSAERPKGSFSTLEIQRTEQGDSAMYLCASSTRGWREETQYFGPGTRLLVL.

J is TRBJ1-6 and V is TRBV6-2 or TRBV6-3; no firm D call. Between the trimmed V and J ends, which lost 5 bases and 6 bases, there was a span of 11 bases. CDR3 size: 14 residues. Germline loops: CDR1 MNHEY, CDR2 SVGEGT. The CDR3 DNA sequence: TGTGCCAGCAGTATTCTTGCAGCTAATTCACCCCTCCACTTT. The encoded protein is CASSILAANSPLHF.

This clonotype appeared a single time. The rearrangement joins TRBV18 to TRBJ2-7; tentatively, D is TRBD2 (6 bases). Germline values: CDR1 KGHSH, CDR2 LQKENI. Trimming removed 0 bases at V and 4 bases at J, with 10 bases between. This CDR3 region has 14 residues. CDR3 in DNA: TGTGCCAGCTCACCACCGGGACTTGTTTACGAGCAGTACTTC. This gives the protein CASSPPGLVYEQYF.

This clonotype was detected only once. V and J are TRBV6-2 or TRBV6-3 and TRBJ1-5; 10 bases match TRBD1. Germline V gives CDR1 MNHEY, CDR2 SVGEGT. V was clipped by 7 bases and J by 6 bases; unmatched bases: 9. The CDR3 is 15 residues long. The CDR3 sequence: CASTSDRGQGQPQHF. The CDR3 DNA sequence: TGTGCCAGCACTTCCGACAGGGGGCAGGGTCAGCCCCAGCATTTT.

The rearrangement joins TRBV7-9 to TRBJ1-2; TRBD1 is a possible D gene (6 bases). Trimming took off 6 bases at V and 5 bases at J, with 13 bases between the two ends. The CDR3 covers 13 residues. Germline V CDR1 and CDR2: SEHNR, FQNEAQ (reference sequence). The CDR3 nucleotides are TGTGCCAGCAGGGCAACAGGGAATTATGGCTACACCTTC. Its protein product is CASRATGNYGYTF.

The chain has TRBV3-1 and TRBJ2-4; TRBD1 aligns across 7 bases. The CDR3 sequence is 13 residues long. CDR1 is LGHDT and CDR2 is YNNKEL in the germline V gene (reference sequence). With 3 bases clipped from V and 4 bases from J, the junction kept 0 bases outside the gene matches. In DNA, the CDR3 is TGTGCCAGCAGCCAGGACAGGAAAAACATTCAGTACTTC. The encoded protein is CASSQDRKNIQYF.

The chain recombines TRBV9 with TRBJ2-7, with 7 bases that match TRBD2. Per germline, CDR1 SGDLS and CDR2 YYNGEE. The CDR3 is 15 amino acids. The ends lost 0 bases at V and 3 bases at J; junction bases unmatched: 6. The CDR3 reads CASSVARERDYEQYF. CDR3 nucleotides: TGTGCCAGCAGCGTAGCCAGGGAGCGGGACTACGAGCAGTACTTC.

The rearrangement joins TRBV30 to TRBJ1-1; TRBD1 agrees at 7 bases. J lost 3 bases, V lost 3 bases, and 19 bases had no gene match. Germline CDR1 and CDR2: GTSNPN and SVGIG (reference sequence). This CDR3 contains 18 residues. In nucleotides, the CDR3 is TGTGCCTGGAGGGTTCTTTCGTACGCCCGGGACAGTTACACTGAAGCTTTCTTT. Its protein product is CAWRVLSYARDSYTEAFF. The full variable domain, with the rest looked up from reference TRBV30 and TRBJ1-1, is SQTIHQWPATLVQPVGSPLSLECTVEGTSNPNLYWYRQAAGRGLQLLFYSVGIGQISSEVPQNLSASRPQDRQFILSSKKLLLSDSGFYLCAWRVLSYARDSYTEAFFGQGTRLTVV.

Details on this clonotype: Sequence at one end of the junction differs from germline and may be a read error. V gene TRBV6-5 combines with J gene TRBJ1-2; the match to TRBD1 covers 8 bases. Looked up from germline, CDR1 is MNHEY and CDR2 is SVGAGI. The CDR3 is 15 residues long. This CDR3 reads CASSYSKGQVYVYTF. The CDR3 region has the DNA TGTGCCAGCAGTTACTCGAAGGGACAGGTTTATGTCTACACCTTC.

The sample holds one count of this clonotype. The CDR3: CASSIDGQGIGYGYTF. The CDR3 nucleotides read TGTGCCAGTAGTATAGATGGACAGGGCATCGGATATGGCTACACCTTC. This rearrangement joins TRBV19 to TRBJ1-2; the match to TRBD1 covers 8 bases. This CDR3 has 16 amino acids. CDR1 is LNHDA, CDR2 SQIVND, per germline (reference sequence). After removal of 0 bases from V and 5 bases from J, the junction contained 8 bases not matched to a gene.

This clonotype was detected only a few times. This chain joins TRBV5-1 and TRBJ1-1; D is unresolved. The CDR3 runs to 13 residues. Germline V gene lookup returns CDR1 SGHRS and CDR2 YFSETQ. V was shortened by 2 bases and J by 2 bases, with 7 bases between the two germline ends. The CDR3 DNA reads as TGCGCCAGCAGCTTTGAGGGTAACACTGAAGCTTTCTTT. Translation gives CASSFEGNTEAFF. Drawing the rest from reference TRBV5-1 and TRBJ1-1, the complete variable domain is KAGVTQTPRYLIKTRGQQVTLSCSPISGHRSVSWYQQTPGQGLQFLFEYFSETQRNKGNFPGRFSGRQFSNSRSEMNVSTLELGDSALYLCASSFEGNTEAFFGQGTRLTVV.

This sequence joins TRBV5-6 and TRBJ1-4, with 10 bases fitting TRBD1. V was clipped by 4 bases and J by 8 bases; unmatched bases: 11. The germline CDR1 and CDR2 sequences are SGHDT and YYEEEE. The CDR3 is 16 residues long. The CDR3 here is CASSVRQGARGEKLFF. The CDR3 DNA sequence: TGTGCCAGCAGCGTCCGACAGGGGGCAAGGGGCGAAAAACTGTTTTTT.

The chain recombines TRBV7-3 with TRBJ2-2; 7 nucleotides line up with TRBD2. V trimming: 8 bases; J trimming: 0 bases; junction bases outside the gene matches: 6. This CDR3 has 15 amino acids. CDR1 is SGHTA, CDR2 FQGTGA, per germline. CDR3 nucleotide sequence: TGTGCCAGCTCGCAGGGAGGGGCGAACACCGGGGAGCTGTTTTTT. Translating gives CASSQGGANTGELFF.

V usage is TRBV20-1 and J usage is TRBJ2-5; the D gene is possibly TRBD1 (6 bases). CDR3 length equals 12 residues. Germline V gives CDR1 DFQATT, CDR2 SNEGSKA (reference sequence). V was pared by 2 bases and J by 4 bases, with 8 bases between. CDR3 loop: CSARKGGETQYF. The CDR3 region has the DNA TGCAGTGCTAGAAAAGGGGGAGAGACCCAGTACTTC.

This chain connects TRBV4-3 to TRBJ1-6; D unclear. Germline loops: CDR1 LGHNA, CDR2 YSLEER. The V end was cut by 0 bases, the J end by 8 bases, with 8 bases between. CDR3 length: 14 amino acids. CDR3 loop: CASSQDLGYSPLHF. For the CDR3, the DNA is TGCGCCAGCAGCCAAGATCTTGGGTATTCACCCCTCCACTTT.

CDR3 sequence reads: CASSQVVYLQEQYF. The CDR3 DNA reads as TGCGCCAGCAGCCAAGTCGTTTACTTACAGGAGCAGTACTTC. V and J are TRBV4-1 and TRBJ2-5, with a possible D match to TRBD1 (5 bases). The CDR3 loop spans 14 amino acids. Germline CDR1 and CDR2: MGHRA and YSYEKL. V lost 1 base to trimming and J lost 11 bases, with 17 bases between them.

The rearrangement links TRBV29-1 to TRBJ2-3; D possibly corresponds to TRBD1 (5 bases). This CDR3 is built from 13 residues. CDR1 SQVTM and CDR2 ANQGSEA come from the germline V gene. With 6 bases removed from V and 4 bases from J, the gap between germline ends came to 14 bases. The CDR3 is CSVETQGSDTQYF. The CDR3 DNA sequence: TGCAGCGTAGAGACCCAGGGATCAGATACGCAGTATTTT.

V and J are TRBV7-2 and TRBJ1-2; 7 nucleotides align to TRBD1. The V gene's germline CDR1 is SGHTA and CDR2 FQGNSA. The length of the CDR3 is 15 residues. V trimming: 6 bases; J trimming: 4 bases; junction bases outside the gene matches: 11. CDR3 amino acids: CASRTEGASGYGYTF. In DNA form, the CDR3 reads TGTGCCAGCAGAACCGAGGGGGCCTCGGGCTATGGCTACACCTTC.

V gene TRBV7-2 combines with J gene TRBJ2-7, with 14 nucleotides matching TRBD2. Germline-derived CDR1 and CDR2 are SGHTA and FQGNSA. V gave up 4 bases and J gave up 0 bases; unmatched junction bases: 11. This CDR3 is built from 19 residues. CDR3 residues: CASSSRLAGGRPSSYEQYF. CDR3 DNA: TGTGCCAGCAGCTCCAGACTAGCGGGAGGGCGCCCTAGCTCCTACGAGCAGTACTTC.

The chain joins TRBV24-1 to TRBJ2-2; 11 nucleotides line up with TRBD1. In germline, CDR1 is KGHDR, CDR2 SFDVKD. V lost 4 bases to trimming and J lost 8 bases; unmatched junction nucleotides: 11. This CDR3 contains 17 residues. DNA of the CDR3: TGTGCCACCAGTGACCCCGGGACAGGGGGAGATGTTGGGGAGCTGTTTTTT. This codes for CATSDPGTGGDVGELFF.

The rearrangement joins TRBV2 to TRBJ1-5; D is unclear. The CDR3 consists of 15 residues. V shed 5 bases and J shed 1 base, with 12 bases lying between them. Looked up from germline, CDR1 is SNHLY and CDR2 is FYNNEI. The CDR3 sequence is CASSWAELSNQPQHF. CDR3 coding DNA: TGTGCCAGCAGTTGGGCAGAGCTGAGCAATCAGCCCCAGCATTTT. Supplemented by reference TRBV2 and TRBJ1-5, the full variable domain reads EPEVTQTPSHQVTQMGQEVILRCVPISNHLYFYWYRQILGQKVEFLVSFYNNEISEKSEIFDDQFSVERPDGSNFTLKIRSTKLEDSAMYFCASSWAELSNQPQHFGDGTRLSIL.

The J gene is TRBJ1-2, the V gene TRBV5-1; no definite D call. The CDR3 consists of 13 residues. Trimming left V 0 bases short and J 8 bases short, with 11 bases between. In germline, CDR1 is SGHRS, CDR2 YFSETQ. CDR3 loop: CASSLVGKSGYTF. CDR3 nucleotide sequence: TGCGCCAGCAGCTTGGTGGGGAAGTCCGGCTACACCTTC.

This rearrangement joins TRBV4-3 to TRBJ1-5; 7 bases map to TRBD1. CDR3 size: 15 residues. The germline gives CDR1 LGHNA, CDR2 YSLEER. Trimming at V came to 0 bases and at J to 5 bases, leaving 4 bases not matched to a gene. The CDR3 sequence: CASSQEGQIYQPQHF. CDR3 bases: TGCGCCAGCAGCCAAGAGGGACAGATATATCAGCCCCAGCATTTT.